This TCR beta chain derives from a study of CD8 T cells in ankylosing spondylitis. Study outcomes and limitations: Disease-linked clones displayed a CD8+ phenotype and appeared relatively rarely in peripheral blood. Clones tied to disease were said to be significantly enriched in matched ankylosing spondylitis synovial fluid.

TCRdb processed the 5' RACE reads anew with MiXCR; each CDR3 protein has one entry. The profile shows around 150,000 distinct CDR3 sequences, roughly 44% of them singletons. The ends were cut back, 0 bases at V and 5 bases at J, with 10 bases in the middle. The CDR3 length is 15 residues. CDR1 is SGHVS and CDR2 is FQNEAQ in the germline V gene. This clonotype was recorded once. Antigen unknown. The sequenced sample was synovial fluid, either unsorted or a sorted T cell fraction (not recorded which). This sequence originates from a male donor with ankylosing spondylitis. The chain is built from TRBV7-8 and TRBJ2-2; D not certain. CDR3 in DNA: TGTGCCAGCAGCTTAGCGTGGTTTGGGACCGGGGAGCTGTTTTTT. It yields the protein CASSLAWFGTGELFF.